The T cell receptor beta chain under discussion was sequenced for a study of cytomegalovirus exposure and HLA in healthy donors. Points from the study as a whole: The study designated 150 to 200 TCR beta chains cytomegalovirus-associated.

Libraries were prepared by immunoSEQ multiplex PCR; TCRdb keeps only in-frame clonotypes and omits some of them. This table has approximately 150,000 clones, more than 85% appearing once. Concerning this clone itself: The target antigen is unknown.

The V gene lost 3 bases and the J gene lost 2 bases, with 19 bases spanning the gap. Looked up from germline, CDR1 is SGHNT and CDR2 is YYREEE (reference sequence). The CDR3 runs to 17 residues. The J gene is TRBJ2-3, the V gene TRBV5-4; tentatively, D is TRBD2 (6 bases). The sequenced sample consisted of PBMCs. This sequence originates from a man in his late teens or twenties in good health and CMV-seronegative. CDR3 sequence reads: CASSSRRGLLTTDTQYF. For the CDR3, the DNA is TGTGCCAGCAGCTCAAGAAGGGGACTTTTGACCACAGATACGCAGTATTTT.